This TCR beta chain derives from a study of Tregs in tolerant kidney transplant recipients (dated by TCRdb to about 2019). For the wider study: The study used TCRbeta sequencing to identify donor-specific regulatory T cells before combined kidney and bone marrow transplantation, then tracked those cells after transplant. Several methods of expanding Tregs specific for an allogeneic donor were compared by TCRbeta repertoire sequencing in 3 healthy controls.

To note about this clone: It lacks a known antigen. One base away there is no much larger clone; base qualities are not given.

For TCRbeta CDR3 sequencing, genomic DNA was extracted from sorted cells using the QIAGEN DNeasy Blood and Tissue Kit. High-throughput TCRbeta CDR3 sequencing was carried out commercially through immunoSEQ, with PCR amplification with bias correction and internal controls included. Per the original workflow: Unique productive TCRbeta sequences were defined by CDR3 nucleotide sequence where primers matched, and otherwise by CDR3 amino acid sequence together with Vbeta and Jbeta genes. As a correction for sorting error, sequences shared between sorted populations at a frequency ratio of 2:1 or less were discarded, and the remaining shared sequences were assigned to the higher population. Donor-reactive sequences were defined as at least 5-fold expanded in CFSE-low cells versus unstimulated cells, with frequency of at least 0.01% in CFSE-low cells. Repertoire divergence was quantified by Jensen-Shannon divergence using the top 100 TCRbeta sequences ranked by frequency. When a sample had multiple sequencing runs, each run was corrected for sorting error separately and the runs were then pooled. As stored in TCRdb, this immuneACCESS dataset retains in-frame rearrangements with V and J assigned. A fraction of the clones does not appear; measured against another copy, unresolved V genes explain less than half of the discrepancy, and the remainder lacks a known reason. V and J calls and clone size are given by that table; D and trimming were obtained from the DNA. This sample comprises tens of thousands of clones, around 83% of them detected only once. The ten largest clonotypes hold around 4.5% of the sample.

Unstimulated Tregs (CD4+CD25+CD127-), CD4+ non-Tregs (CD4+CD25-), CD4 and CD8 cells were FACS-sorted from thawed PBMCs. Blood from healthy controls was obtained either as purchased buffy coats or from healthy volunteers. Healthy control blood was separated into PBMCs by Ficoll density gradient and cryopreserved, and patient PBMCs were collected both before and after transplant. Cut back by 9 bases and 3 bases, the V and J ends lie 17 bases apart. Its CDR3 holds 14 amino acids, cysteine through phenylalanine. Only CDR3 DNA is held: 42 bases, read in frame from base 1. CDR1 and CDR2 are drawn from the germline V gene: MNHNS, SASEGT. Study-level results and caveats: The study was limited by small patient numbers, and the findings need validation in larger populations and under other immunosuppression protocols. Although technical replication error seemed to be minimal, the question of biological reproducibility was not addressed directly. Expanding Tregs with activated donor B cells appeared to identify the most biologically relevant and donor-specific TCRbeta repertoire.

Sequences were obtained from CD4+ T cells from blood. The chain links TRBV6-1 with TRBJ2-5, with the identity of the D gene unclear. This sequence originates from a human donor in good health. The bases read TGTGCCAGAAGGTTGTATGGCAGAAAAGAGACCCAGTACTTC. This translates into CARRLYGRKETQYF.